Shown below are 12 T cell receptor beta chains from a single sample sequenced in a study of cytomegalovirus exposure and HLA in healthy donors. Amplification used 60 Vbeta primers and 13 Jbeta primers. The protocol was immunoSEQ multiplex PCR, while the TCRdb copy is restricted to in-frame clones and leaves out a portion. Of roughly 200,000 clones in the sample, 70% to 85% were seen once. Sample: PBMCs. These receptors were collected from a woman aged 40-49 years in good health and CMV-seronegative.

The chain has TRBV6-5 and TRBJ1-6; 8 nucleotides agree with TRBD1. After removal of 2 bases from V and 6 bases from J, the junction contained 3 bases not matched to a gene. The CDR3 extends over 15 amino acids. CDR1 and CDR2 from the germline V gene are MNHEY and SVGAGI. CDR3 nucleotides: TGTGCCAGCAGTTACCCCACAGGGGGTAATTCACCCCTCCACTTT. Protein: CASSYPTGGNSPLHF.

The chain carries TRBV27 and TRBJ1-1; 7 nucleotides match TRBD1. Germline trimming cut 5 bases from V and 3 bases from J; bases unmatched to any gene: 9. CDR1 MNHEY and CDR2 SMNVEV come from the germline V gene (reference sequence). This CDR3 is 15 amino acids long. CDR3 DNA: TGTGCCAGCAGTCCGACAGGGTTTTCGGACACTGAAGCTTTCTTT. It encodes CASSPTGFSDTEAFF.

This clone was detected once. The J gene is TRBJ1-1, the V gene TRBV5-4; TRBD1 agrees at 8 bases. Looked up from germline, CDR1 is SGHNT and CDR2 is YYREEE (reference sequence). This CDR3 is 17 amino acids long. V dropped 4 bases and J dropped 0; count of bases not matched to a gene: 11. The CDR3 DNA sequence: TGTGCCAGCAGCCATACTCAGGGGGCCCGGGTGAACACTGAAGCTTTCTTT. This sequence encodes CASSHTQGARVNTEAFF.

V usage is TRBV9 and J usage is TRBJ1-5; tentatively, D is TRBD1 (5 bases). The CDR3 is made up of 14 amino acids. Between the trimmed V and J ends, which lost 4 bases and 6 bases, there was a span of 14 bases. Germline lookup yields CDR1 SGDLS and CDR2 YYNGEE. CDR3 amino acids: CASSSGGEIQPQHF. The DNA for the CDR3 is TGTGCCAGCAGCTCAGGAGGGGAAATTCAGCCCCAGCATTTT.

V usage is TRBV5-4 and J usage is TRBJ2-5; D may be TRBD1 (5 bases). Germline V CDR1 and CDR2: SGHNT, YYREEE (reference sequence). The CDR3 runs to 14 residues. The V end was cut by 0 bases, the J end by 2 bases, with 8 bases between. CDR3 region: CASSLGRVQETQYF. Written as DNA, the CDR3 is TGTGCCAGCAGCTTGGGCAGGGTACAAGAGACCCAGTACTTC.

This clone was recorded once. This CDR3 is CASTFDSGMKNSPLHF. As DNA, the CDR3 is TGTGCCAGCACTTTCGACTCAGGGATGAAGAATTCACCCCTCCACTTT. V usage is TRBV2 and J usage is TRBJ1-6; D perhaps matches TRBD1 (5 bases). The CDR3 has 16 residues. Trimming pared 7 bases from V and 7 bases from J, leaving 20 bases between. Per germline, CDR1 SNHLY and CDR2 FYNNEI. Drawing the rest from reference TRBV2 and TRBJ1-6, the complete variable domain is EPEVTQTPSHQVTQMGQEVILRCVPISNHLYFYWYRQILGQKVEFLVSFYNNEISEKSEIFDDQFSVERPDGSNFTLKIRSTKLEDSAMYFCASTFDSGMKNSPLHFGNGTRLTVT.

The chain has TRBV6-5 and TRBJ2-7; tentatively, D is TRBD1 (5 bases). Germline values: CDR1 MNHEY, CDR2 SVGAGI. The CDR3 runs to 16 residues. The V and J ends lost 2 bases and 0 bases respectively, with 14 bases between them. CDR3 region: CASSYRQFRSSYEQYF. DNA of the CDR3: TGTGCCAGCAGTTACCGACAGTTTAGGAGCTCCTACGAGCAGTACTTC.

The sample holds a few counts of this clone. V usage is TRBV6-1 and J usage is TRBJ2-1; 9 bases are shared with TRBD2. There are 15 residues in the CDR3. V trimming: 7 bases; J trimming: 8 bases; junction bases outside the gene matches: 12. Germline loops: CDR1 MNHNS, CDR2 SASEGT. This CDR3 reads CASTVGTSLTHEQFF. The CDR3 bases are TGTGCCAGCACGGTCGGGACTAGCCTCACCCATGAGCAGTTCTTC.

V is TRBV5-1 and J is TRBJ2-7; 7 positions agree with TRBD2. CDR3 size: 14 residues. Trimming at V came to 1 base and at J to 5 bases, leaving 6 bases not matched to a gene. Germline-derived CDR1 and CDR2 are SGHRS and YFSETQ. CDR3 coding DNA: TGCGCCAGCAGCTTGAGAGATGGGGGGGACGAGCAGTACTTC. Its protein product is CASSLRDGGDEQYF.

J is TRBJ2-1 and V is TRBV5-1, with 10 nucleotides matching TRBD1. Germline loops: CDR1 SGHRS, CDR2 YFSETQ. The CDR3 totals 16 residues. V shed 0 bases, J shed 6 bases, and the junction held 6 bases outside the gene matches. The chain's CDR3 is CASSLGQGAAINEQFF. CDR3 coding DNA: TGCGCCAGCAGCTTGGGACAGGGGGCAGCCATCAATGAGCAGTTCTTC.

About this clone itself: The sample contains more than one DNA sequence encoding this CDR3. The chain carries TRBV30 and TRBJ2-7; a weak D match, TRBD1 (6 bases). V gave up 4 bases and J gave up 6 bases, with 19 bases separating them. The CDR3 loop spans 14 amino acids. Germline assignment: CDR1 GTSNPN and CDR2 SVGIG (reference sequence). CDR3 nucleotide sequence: TGTGCCTGGACGGGACAAGGTCAATTGGGCGAGCAGTACTTC. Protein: CAWTGQGQLGEQYF.

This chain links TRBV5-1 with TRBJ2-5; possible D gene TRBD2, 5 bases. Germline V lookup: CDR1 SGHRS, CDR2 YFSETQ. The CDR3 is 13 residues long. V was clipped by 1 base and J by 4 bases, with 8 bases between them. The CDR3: CASSLMGRETQYF. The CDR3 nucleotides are TGCGCCAGCAGCTTGATGGGGAGAGAGACCCAGTACTTC.